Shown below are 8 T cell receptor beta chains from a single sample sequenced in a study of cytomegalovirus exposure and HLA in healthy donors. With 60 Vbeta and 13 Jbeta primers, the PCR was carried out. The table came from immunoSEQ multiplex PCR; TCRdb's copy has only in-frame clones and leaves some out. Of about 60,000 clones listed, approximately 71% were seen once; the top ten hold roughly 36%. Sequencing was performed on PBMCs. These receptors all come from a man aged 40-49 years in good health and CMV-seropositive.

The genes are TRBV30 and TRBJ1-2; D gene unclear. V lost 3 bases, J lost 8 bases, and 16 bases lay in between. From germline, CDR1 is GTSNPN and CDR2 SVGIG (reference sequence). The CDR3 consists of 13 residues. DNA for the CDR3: TGTGCCTGGAGGCCCTCCGGAGTTGGGGGCTACACCTTC. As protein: CAWRPSGVGGYTF. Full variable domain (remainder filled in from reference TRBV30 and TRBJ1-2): SQTIHQWPATLVQPVGSPLSLECTVEGTSNPNLYWYRQAAGRGLQLLFYSVGIGQISSEVPQNLSASRPQDRQFILSSKKLLLSDSGFYLCAWRPSGVGGYTFGSGTRLTVV.

CDR3 amino acids: CAISETGGAYEQYF. The CDR3 DNA follows: TGTGCCATCAGTGAGACAGGGGGCGCCTACGAGCAGTACTTC. This chain joins TRBV10-3 and TRBJ2-7, with 9 nucleotides matching TRBD1. CDR3 length: 14 amino acids. CDR1 ENHRY and CDR2 SYGVKD come from the germline V gene. Trimming at V came to 2 bases and at J to 2 bases, leaving 1 base not matched to a gene.

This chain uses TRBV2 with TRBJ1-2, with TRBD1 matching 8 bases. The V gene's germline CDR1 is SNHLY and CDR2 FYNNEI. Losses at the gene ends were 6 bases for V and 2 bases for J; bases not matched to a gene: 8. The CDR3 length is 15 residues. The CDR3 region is CASREGYRGNYGYTF. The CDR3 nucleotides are TGTGCCAGCAGGGAGGGCTACAGGGGGAACTATGGCTACACCTTC.

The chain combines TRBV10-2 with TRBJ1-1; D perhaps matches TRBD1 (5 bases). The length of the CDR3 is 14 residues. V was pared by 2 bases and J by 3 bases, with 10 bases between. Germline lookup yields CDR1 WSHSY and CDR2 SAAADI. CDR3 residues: CASSETGLHTEAFF. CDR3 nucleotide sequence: TGCGCCAGCAGTGAGACGGGACTGCACACTGAAGCTTTCTTT.

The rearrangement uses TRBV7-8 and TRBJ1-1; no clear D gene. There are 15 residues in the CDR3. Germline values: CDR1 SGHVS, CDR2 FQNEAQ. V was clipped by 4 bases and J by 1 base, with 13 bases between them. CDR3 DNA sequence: TGTGCCAGCAGCTCGGGTGGGCGGGCGAACACTGAAGCTTTCTTT. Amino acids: CASSSGGRANTEAFF.

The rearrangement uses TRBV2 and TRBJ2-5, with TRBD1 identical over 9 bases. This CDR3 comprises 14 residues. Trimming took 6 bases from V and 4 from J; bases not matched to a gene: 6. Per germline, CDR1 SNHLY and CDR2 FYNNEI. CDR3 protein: CASSQLTGGETQYF. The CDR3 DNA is TGTGCCAGCAGCCAACTGACAGGGGGAGAGACCCAGTACTTC. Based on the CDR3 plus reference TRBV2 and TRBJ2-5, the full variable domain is EPEVTQTPSHQVTQMGQEVILRCVPISNHLYFYWYRQILGQKVEFLVSFYNNEISEKSEIFDDQFSVERPDGSNFTLKIRSTKLEDSAMYFCASSQLTGGETQYFGPGTRLLVL.

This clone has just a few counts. The CDR3 spells CASRRVGNYGYTF. CDR3 coding DNA: TGCGCCAGCAGGAGGGTTGGGAACTATGGCTACACCTTC. The rearrangement uses TRBV5-1 and TRBJ1-2; no reliable D call. The CDR3 is made up of 13 amino acids. Per the germline V gene, CDR1 is SGHRS and CDR2 is YFSETQ. The ends were cut back, 5 bases at V and 2 bases at J, with 10 bases in the middle.

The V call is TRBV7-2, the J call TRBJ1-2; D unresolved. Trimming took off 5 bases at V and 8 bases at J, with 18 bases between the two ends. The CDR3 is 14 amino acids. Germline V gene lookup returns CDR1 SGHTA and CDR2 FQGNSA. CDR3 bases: TGTGCCAGCAGCGACAACAACCTCGGCGGGGGCTACACCTTC. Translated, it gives CASSDNNLGGGYTF.